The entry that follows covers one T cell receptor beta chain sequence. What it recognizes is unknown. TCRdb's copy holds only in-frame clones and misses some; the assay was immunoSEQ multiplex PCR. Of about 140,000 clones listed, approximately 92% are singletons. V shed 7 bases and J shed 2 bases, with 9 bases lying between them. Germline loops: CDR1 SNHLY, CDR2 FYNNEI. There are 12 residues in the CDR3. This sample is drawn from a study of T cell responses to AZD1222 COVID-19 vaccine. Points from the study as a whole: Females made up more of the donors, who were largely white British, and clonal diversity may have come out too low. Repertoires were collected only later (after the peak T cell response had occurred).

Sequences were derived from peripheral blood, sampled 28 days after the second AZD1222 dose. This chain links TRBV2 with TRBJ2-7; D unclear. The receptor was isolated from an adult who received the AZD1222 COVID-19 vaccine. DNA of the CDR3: TGTGCCAGCACTCTAAGTGCCTACGAGCAGTACTTC. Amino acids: CASTLSAYEQYF.